The 30 T cell receptor beta chains below were found in one sample sequenced in a study of T-cell reconstitution after alpha-beta-depleted transplantation in children. Unique molecular identifiers were incorporated into the prepared TCRbeta library. TCRdb called the PCR reads again in MiXCR, with one record for every CDR3 protein. The repertoire holds about 260,000 distinct CDR3 sequences, around 7.8% seen once, with approximately 6% in the top ten. This specimen was PBMCs, mostly from graft donor cells, taken 180 days after TCRalphabeta/CD19-depleted stem cell transplant. Source of these receptors: a male patient between 5 and 17 years old who had a stem cell transplant for acute lymphoblastic leukemia, so the T cells may come from the graft donor.

In this sample, this clonotype turned up many times. The chain couples TRBV29-1 to TRBJ1-1; D ambiguous. Germline V gives CDR1 SQVTM, CDR2 ANQGSEA. The CDR3 spans 13 residues. V was pared by 8 bases and J by 0 bases, with 13 bases between. Here the CDR3 DNA reads TGCAGCATATGGCCCTTCATGAACACTGAAGCTTTCTTT. Amino acid sequence: CSIWPFMNTEAFF.

As for this clonotype: A much larger clone differs from this one at a single base, so this may be a read error. The chain carries TRBV24-1 and TRBJ2-1; perhaps D is TRBD1 or TRBD2 (5 bases each). V dropped 5 bases and J dropped 5 bases, with 12 bases sitting between them. The CDR3 loop spans 14 amino acids. The germline gives CDR1 KGHDR, CDR2 SFDVKD. In DNA form, the CDR3 reads TGTGCCACCAGTGGGGACGAGGCGGACAATGAGCAGTTCTTC. Encoded protein: CATSGDEADNEQFF.

Remarks on this clonotype: One end of the junction varies from germline; a read error may be responsible. The chain joins TRBV12-3 or TRBV12-4 to TRBJ2-5, with D perhaps matching TRBD2 (6 bases). The CDR3 loop spans 13 amino acids. The CDR3: CASSSTSYETQYF. For the CDR3, the DNA is TGTGCCAGCAGCAGTACTAGCTACGAGACCCAGTACTTT.

This clonotype was recorded many times. The chain is built from TRBV10-3 and TRBJ1-1; D possibly corresponds to TRBD1 (5 bases). V lost 9 bases and J 7 bases, leaving 15 bases between the germline ends. The germline V gene encodes CDR1 ENHRY and CDR2 SYGVKD. CDR3 length: 12 residues. The CDR3 DNA follows: TGTGCCATAGGACCGGGGCAGGGTGAAGCTTTCTTT. As protein: CAIGPGQGEAFF.

This clonotype came up many times. The V and J genes are TRBV7-3 and TRBJ2-3, with D perhaps assigned TRBD1 or TRBD2 (7 bases each). The CDR3 consists of 17 residues. V was cut by 5 bases and J by 5 bases, with 23 bases left in between. Germline lookup yields CDR1 SGHTA and CDR2 FQGTGA. CDR3 amino acids: CASSRVPQGGAGDTQYF. The CDR3 coding sequence is TGTGCCAGCAGCCGAGTACCCCAGGGGGGGGCCGGAGATACGCAGTATTTT. Full variable domain (rest looked up from reference TRBV7-3 and TRBJ2-3): GAGVSQTPSNKVTEKGKYVELRCDPISGHTALYWYRQSLGQGPEFLIYFQGTGAADDSGLPNDRFFAVRPEGSVSTLKIQRTERGDSAVYLCASSRVPQGGAGDTQYFGPGTRLTVL.

This clonotype occurred many times. The genes are TRBV25-1 and TRBJ2-7; D gene ambiguous. CDR1 MGHDK and CDR2 SYGVNS come from the germline V gene. The V end was cut by 6 bases, the J end by 1 base, with 16 bases between. CDR3 size: 15 residues. The CDR3 loop reads CASSPTYTPSYEQYF. In nucleotides, the CDR3 is TGTGCCAGCAGCCCTACATACACCCCATCCTACGAGCAGTACTTC.

This clonotype has a count of ten or more. The CDR3 nucleotides read TGTGCCAGCAGCTTAGGGGTCAGTAATTCACCCCTCCACTTT. This sequence encodes CASSLGVSNSPLHF. The V gene is TRBV7-2, the J gene TRBJ1-6; no clear D. Trimming shortened V by 1 base and J by 6 bases, and 7 bases separated the two germline ends. CDR1 is SGHTA and CDR2 is FQGNSA in the germline V gene. This CDR3 has 14 residues.

This clonotype was counted ten times or more. The CDR3 coding sequence is TGTGCCAGCAGCAAATGGGGGACTACCCCCTCTGGGGCCAACGTCCTGACTTTC. Translated: CASSKWGTTPSGANVLTF. V is TRBV28 and J is TRBJ2-6; 7 nucleotides agree with TRBD2. Looked up from germline, CDR1 is MDHEN and CDR2 is SYDVKM. V was clipped by 6 bases and J by 0 bases; unmatched bases: 11. The CDR3 is 18 residues long. The variable domain in full, completed from reference TRBV28 and TRBJ2-6, reads DVKVTQSSRYLVKRTGEKVFLECVQDMDHENMFWYRQDPGLGLRLIYFSYDVKMKEKGDIPEGYSVSREKKERFSLILESASTNQTSMYLCASSKWGTTPSGANVLTFGAGSRLTVL.

Many counts were recorded for this clonotype. The chain is built from TRBV4-2 and TRBJ2-7; D gene uncertain. Germline V CDR1 and CDR2: LGHNA, YNFKEQ. The ends were cut back, 1 base at V and 2 bases at J, with 9 bases in the middle. The CDR3 contains 14 residues. For the CDR3, the DNA is TGTGCCAGCAGCCAAGTACGCAGTACCTACGAGCAGTACTTC. Amino acids: CASSQVRSTYEQYF.

This clonotype was detected many times. The chain is built from TRBV19 and TRBJ2-3; D gene unclear. Trimming stripped 5 bases from V and 2 bases from J, with 8 bases between. The CDR3 extends over 13 amino acids. Germline-derived CDR1 and CDR2 are LNHDA and SQIVND (reference sequence). The CDR3 DNA reads as TGTGCCAGTAGTCCCCTCTACACAGATACGCAGTATTTT. Its translation: CASSPLYTDTQYF.

This clonotype has a count of ten or more. V and J are TRBV19 and TRBJ1-2; 7 bases match TRBD1. The germline V gene has CDR1 LNHDA and CDR2 SQIVND (reference sequence). V dropped 8 bases and J dropped 3; count of bases not matched to a gene: 3. CDR3 length: 12 residues. The CDR3: CASYDRDYGYTF. DNA of the CDR3: TGTGCCAGTTATGACAGGGACTATGGCTACACCTTC.

There are many counts of this clonotype. The J gene is TRBJ1-4, the V gene TRBV3-1, with D possibly matching TRBD1 (6 bases). Germline loops: CDR1 LGHDT, CDR2 YNNKEL (reference sequence). CDR3 length: 17 residues. V was pared by 4 bases and J by 0 bases, with 15 bases between. The CDR3 region has the DNA TGTGCCAGCAGCCCTCGGACAGCCCACGCAACTAATGAAAAACTGTTTTTT. Protein: CASSPRTAHATNEKLFF. Full variable domain (remainder filled in from reference TRBV3-1 and TRBJ1-4): DTAVSQTPKYLVTQMGNDKSIKCEQNLGHDTMYWYKQDSKKFLKIMFSYNNKELIINETVPNRFSPKSPDKAHLNLHINSLELGDSAVYFCASSPRTAHATNEKLFFGSGTQLSVL.

Ten or more counts support this clonotype. The rearrangement uses TRBV5-1 and TRBJ2-5; D remains ambiguous. V was trimmed by 8 bases and J by 0 bases, leaving 8 bases between them. The CDR3 has 12 amino acids. CDR1 is SGHRS and CDR2 is YFSETQ in the germline V gene. CDR3 protein: CARKGYQETQYF. The DNA of the CDR3 is TGCGCCAGGAAAGGGTACCAAGAGACCCAGTACTTC.

This clonotype was seen many times. The chain has TRBV7-2 and TRBJ2-2; D is possibly TRBD1 or TRBD2 (6 bases each). Germline values: CDR1 SGHTA, CDR2 FQGNSA. The CDR3 sequence is 14 residues long. CDR3 DNA: TGTGCTACCGGGGGCAGTTCGAACACCGGGGAGCTGTTTTTT. Its protein product is CATGGSSNTGELFF.

Many counts were recorded for this clonotype. This chain connects TRBV6-1 to TRBJ2-7, with 9 bases matching TRBD1. V shed 6 bases and J 0 bases; nucleotides not matched to a gene: 9. The CDR3 runs 16 residues. Germline lookup yields CDR1 MNHNS and CDR2 SASEGT. The CDR3 DNA follows: TGTGCCAGCAGGGTGGACAGGGGAATGAGCTCCTACGAGCAGTACTTC. This sequence encodes CASRVDRGMSSYEQYF.

This clonotype was picked up many times. The chain recombines TRBV7-8 with TRBJ1-5, with D possibly TRBD1 on 6 matching bases. The CDR3 loop spans 19 amino acids. Germline values: CDR1 SGHVS, CDR2 FQNEAQ. V was trimmed by 0 bases and J by 4 bases, leaving 22 bases between them. The CDR3 here is CASSLARRGHPRPNQPQHF. The CDR3 coding sequence is TGTGCCAGCAGCTTAGCGCGTAGGGGACACCCCCGGCCAAATCAGCCCCAGCATTTT.

This clonotype was counted many times. This chain joins TRBV11-2 and TRBJ1-6, with D possibly being TRBD1 (5 bases). Germline V gene lookup returns CDR1 SGHAT and CDR2 FQNNGV. The CDR3 is made up of 16 amino acids. With 1 base removed from V and 1 base from J, the gap between germline ends came to 8 bases. The chain's CDR3 is CASSLGRGSYNSPLHF. DNA of the CDR3: TGTGCCAGCAGCTTAGGACGGGGGTCCTATAATTCACCCCTCCACTTT.

There are many counts of this clonotype. The rearrangement uses TRBV18 and TRBJ2-1; D not resolved. V lost 3 bases, J lost 0 bases, and 9 bases lay in between. CDR1 and CDR2 (germline): KGHSH, LQKENI. The CDR3 length is 15 residues. The CDR3 here is CASSPLPSSYNEQFF. The DNA of the CDR3 is TGTGCCAGCTCACCTCTGCCCAGCTCCTACAATGAGCAGTTCTTC. Drawing the rest from reference TRBV18 and TRBJ2-1, the complete variable domain is NAGVMQNPRHLVRRRGQEARLRCSPMKGHSHVYWYRQLPEEGLKFMVYLQKENIIDESGMPKERFSAEFPKEGPSILRIQQVVRGDSAAYFCASSPLPSSYNEQFFGPGTRLTVL.

This clonotype came up a few times. This sequence joins TRBV12-5 and TRBJ1-1; D call uncertain. From germline, CDR1 is LGHNT and CDR2 FRNRAP. The V and J ends lost 3 bases and 0 bases respectively, with 5 bases between them. CDR3 length: 13 residues. The CDR3 DNA reads TGTGCTAGTGGTTTTGGAATGAACACTGAAGCTTTCTTT. This translates into CASGFGMNTEAFF.

The chain has TRBV6-1 and TRBJ2-7; a weak D match, TRBD2 (6 bases). Trimming cost V 10 bases and J 0 bases, with 13 bases left between them. This CDR3 contains 13 residues. Germline V gene data show CDR1 as MNHNS and CDR2 as SASEGT. CDR3 amino acids: CANRDWGSYEQYF. As DNA, the CDR3 is TGTGCCAACCGGGACTGGGGCTCCTACGAGCAGTACTTC.

With regard to this clonotype: A much larger clone lies a single base off, so this may be a read error. This chain connects TRBV7-8 to TRBJ1-3; a possible D gene is TRBD1 (5 bases). V lost 3 bases to trimming and J lost 3 bases, with 18 bases between them. There are 17 residues in the CDR3. Germline assignment: CDR1 SGHVS and CDR2 FQNEAQ. For the CDR3, the DNA is TGTGCCAGCAGCTTGCTAAGGACCCGGGGGTTTGGAAACACCATATATTTT. Translated, it gives CASSLLRTRGFGNTIYF.

This clonotype has ten or more counts. The chain carries TRBV4-3 and TRBJ2-7, with D unclear. CDR1 and CDR2 from the germline V gene are LGHNA and YSLEER. There are 13 residues in the CDR3. The V end was cut by 0 bases, the J end by 7 bases, with 10 bases between. DNA for the CDR3: TGCGCCAGCAGCCAAGAAAAAGGGCGGGAGCAGTACTTC. This encodes CASSQEKGREQYF.

This clonotype was observed many times. The rearrangement joins TRBV6-5 to TRBJ2-1, with TRBD2 matching 7 bases. The CDR3 extends over 16 amino acids. V was clipped by 0 bases and J by 3 bases; unmatched bases: 5. CDR1 is MNHEY, CDR2 SVGAGI, per germline. The CDR3 loop reads CASSYSSGGGYNEQFF. The CDR3, as DNA: TGTGCCAGCAGTTACTCGAGTGGGGGGGGCTACAATGAGCAGTTCTTC.

This clonotype was observed at least ten times. The chain links TRBV27 to TRBJ2-7; D not resolved. V was clipped by 8 bases and J by 1 base, with 15 bases between them. The CDR3 totals 14 residues. CDR1 is MNHEY, CDR2 SMNVEV, per germline (reference sequence). As DNA, the CDR3 is TGTGCCAGCTCCTCAGGCTTCGCGTCCTACGAGCAGTACTTC. This sequence encodes CASSSGFASYEQYF.

This clonotype was counted ten times or more. The rearrangement links TRBV29-1 to TRBJ1-1, with TRBD1 matching over 10 bases. V lost 0 bases and J lost 1; bases outside the gene matches: 5. The germline V gene has CDR1 SQVTM and CDR2 ANQGSEA. The CDR3 length is 16 residues. CDR3 DNA sequence: TGCAGCGTTGAAGATCCGGGACAGGGGACGAACACTGAAGCTTTCTTT. As protein: CSVEDPGQGTNTEAFF.

As regards this clonotype: A read error may be the cause here, since a much bigger clone is one base away. The rearrangement joins TRBV5-1 to TRBJ1-1, with D unresolved. Germline CDR1 is SGHRS and CDR2 is YFSETQ. This CDR3 is 11 amino acids long. As DNA, the CDR3 is TGCACCAGCAGCTTGAACGCTGAAGCTTTCTTT. It encodes CTSSLNAEAFF.

This clonotype showed up many times. A read error may account for a junction end that differs from germline. The DNA of the CDR3 is TGTGCCAGCAGCGTAGCGGGAGGGCGAAACGAGCAGTACTTC. Protein sequence: CASSVAGGRNEQYF. This chain joins TRBV7-9 and TRBJ2-7; 11 bases match TRBD2. This CDR3 comprises 14 residues. CDR1 and CDR2 from the germline V gene are SEHNR and FQNEAQ (reference sequence).

There are many counts of this clonotype. V usage is TRBV6-1 and J usage is TRBJ2-1, with TRBD1 identical over 9 bases. The CDR3 loop spans 15 amino acids. The V segment lost 5 bases and the J segment 5 bases; nucleotides outside the gene matches: 7. CDR1 and CDR2 (germline): MNHNS, SASEGT. CDR3 sequence (DNA): TGTGCCAGCAGTCTTACAGGGGGCTTGGACAATGAGCAGTTCTTC. Translation gives CASSLTGGLDNEQFF.

Regarding this clonotype: A much larger clone lies one base from this, so it may be a read error. J is TRBJ1-1 and V is TRBV5-1; 9 nucleotides agree with TRBD1. The CDR3 loop spans 16 amino acids. V lost 3 bases and J lost 6; bases outside the gene matches: 12. Per germline, CDR1 SGHRS and CDR2 YFSETQ. CDR3 nucleotide sequence: TGCGCCAGCAGCTCGCGACAGGGGGAGATACAGCCTGAAGCTTTCTTT. This gives the protein CASSSRQGEIQPEAFF.

The chain employs TRBV12-3 or TRBV12-4 and TRBJ1-1; D call uncertain. V was pared by 1 base and J by 10 bases, with 13 bases between. CDR3 length equals 13 residues. CDR3 DNA: TGTGCCAGCAGTTTAGTTGCCCCAAGAGGAGCTTTCTTT. Translating gives CASSLVAPRGAFF.